This record covers a single T cell receptor (beta chain). The data were obtained in a study of OX40 agonist ivuxolimab in advanced cancers. This table comes from immunoSEQ multiplex PCR, and its TCRdb copy is limited to in-frame clones, with some not included. The repertoire has 75,000 to 100,000 clones, approximately 92% of them found once; the top ten carry roughly 3.5%. The germline gives CDR1 LNHDA, CDR2 SQIVND (reference sequence). V lost 1 base and J lost 6; bases outside the gene matches: 4. CDR3 length: 14 amino acids. Sequencing used CD4+ or CD8+ T cells sorted from blood, obtained in a trial of the OX40 agonist ivuxolimab. The rearrangement joins TRBV19 to TRBJ1-1, with 8 bases matching TRBD1. The source is an adult with an advanced solid tumor such as melanoma, head and neck, liver or kidney cancer. The CDR3 nucleotides are TGTGCCAGTAGTATAGGGACAGGGAAGTCTGAAGCTTTCTTT. This codes for CASSIGTGKSEAFF. The full variable domain, rest sourced from reference TRBV19 and TRBJ1-1, is DGGITQSPKYLFRKEGQNVTLSCEQNLNHDAMYWYRQDPGQGLRLIYYSQIVNDFQKGDIAEGYSVSREKKESFPLTVTSAQKNPTAFYLCASSIGTGKSEAFFGQGTRLTVV.